The table lists the clone carrying this T cell receptor (beta chain) with a few counts. Germline values: CDR1 MDHEN, CDR2 SYDVKM. This CDR3 is built from 12 residues. V lost 7 bases and J lost 7, with 13 bases in between. This record belongs to a study of blood T cell repertoires in COVID-19. TCRdb keeps only in-frame clones here, not all; method: immunoSEQ multiplex PCR. The repertoire holds some 200,000 clones, 92% seen once, with around 1.2% in the top ten. V usage is TRBV28 and J usage is TRBJ1-1, with D possibly being TRBD1 (5 bases). Sequenced material: peripheral blood. The TCR originated in a man aged 30-40 years with acute or convalescent COVID-19. The CDR3 is CASKGTASEAFF. CDR3 sequence (DNA): TGTGCCAGCAAGGGGACTGCTAGTGAAGCTTTCTTT.